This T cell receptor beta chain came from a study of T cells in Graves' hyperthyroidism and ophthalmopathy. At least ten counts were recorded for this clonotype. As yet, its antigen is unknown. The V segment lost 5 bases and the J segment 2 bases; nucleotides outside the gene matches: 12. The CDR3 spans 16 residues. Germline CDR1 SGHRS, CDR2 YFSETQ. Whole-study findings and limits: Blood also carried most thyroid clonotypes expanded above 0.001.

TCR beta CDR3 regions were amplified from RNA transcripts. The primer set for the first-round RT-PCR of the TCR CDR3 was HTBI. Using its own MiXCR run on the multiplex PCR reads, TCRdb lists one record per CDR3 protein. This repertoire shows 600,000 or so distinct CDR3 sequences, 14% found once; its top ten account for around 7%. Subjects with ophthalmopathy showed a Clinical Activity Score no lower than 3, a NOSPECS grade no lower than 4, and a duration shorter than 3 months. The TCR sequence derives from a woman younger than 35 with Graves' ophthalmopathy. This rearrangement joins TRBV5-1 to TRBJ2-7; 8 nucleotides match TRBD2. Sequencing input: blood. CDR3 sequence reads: CASSPAGAGGAYEQYF. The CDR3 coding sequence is TGCGCCAGCAGTCCGGCAGGCGCGGGAGGCGCCTACGAGCAGTACTTC.